Included here is one TCR beta chain sequence, with context. This clonotype is deemed medium-sized (0.01 to 0.1%). This clone's antigen is unknown. No much larger clonotype is one base removed from it; base qualities were not supplied. The method was PCR. TCR sequencing of DNA from cultured CD4+ T cells used the Oncomine TCR Beta short-read assay at the Johns Hopkins FTIC core. The QIAamp micro DNA kit was used to extract genomic DNA from the cultured CD4+ T cells. Oncomine TCR Beta libraries made from cultured CD4+ T cells were pooled using unique dual indexes and sequenced on an Illumina iSeq 100. From the authors' description of their analysis: Non-productive sequences were removed, and CDR3s not starting with C, not ending with F or W, or shorter than 7 amino acids were discarded. Antigen-specific clonotypes were identified with the MANAFEST web application by comparing peptide-stimulated wells with reference and other culture wells. To be called positive, a clone needed an FDR below 0.05, an odds ratio above 5, and a productive frequency above 0.1% in at least two of three replicate wells. Clonotypes that were significantly expanded in both SARS-CoV-2 spike wells and at least one common cold coronavirus spike condition were defined as cross-reactive. Similarity between CDR3 sequences was evaluated in R version 3.6.1 using Levenshtein distances (stringdist) and unrooted phylogenetic trees (ape). TCRdb reworked the public reads: Q25 trimming with fastp, MiXCR clone assembly, productive beta chains retained. Every CDR3 protein is listed once, alongside the most common genes and DNA of its rows. For this entry, the V and J calls and clone size follow TCRdb and not the study's own pipeline. For this sample the table gives approximately 13,000 distinct CDR3 sequences, of which over 50% were detected only once. Clones ranked in the top ten supply about 8.8% of the sample.

V trim: 4 bases; J trim: 0 bases; unmatched bases: 7. The CDR3 contains 18 residues, cysteine and phenylalanine counted. Only the CDR3 region is kept as DNA, spanning 54 bases read in frame from base 1. Sequences SGHRS (CDR1) and YFSETQ (CDR2) are obtained from the germline V gene. This sample was taken from a study of vaccination and CD4 T cells after COVID-19 (dated by TCRdb to 2021 to 2024). With respect to the entire study: Convalescent patients had a positive SARS-CoV-2 result on nasal swab PCR, and of these patients, about ten had mild disease and one had severe disease. The convalescent cohort comprised six males and four females, including two Hispanic individuals, seven Caucasians, two Asians and one multiracial person. Two doses of either the Pfizer-BioNTech BNT162b2 vaccine (n=8) or the Moderna mRNA-1273 vaccine (n=2) were administered to participants. Post-COVID blood samples from convalescent patients were collected a median of roughly 100 days after diagnosis, with a range of 35 to 161 days. The time from the second vaccine dose to post-vaccine blood sampling had a median of roughly 70 days and ranged from roughly 12 to 250 days. The cultures were stimulated with overlapping spike peptide pools from SARS-CoV-2 and from the common cold coronaviruses HCoV-NL63, HCoV-OC43 and HCoV-229E. As controls, cultures received a CEFX viral epitope pool (the positive control), an HIV-1 Nef peptide pool (the negative control), or no peptide at all. The spike-specific CD4+ TCR repertoire was compared before and after mRNA vaccination in about nine COVID-19 convalescent patients and a handful of infection-naive healthy vaccine recipients.

Here is what the overall study found, with its caveats: The median count of SARS-CoV-2-reactive clonotypes went up from 20 to 25 after infection to 38 after vaccination, although the change was not significant. Among the post-vaccine SARS-CoV-2-reactive clones in convalescent patients, a median 86.3% showed up only after vaccination, which suggests vaccine-specific priming. Of the vaccine-specific clones found in convalescent patients, nearly all (304 of 307) were mono-reactive for SARS-CoV-2 spike instead of being cross-reactive with common cold coronaviruses. Relatively few convalescent patients were included in the study, and early timepoints after natural infection were not analyzed.

The meaning of the sample's treatment or condition label: approximately 10-day PBMC culture with coronavirus spike peptide pools or control peptides (ViraFEST assay). The study used the ViraFEST assay, which expanded antigen-specific T cells with peptide pools and then identified expanded clonotypes by TCR sequencing. The convalescent patients' positive SARS-CoV-2 PCR tests fell between March and December 2020, which was before the Alpha, Beta and Delta variants emerged in the United States. Each well held roughly 2.2 million PBMCs cultured in IMDM containing roughly 5% human AB serum and approximately 9.8 IU/ml IL-2, with about 10 ug/ml peptide pools added. On days 3 and 7, half of the culture medium was replaced with fresh IL-2-containing medium. After more than 8 days of culture, CD4+ T cells were isolated by negative selection using the EasySep CD4+ T cell isolation kit. Ficoll-Paque Plus gradient centrifugation was used to isolate PBMCs from whole blood, and the isolated PBMCs were then either used fresh or cryopreserved at -140C. Each culture condition was generally run in triplicate wells.

The clonotype comes from a human donor who had recovered from COVID-19. The sample consisted of CD4+ T cells from blood, cultured in vitro. The sequence joins TRBV5-1 to TRBJ2-2; a stretch of 12 junction bases matches TRBD1. Here the CDR3 is given as CASSRDRGRGPNTGELFF. The base sequence is TGCGCCAGCAGCCGGGACAGGGGGCGCGGGCCGAACACCGGGGAGCTGTTTTTT.